Listed below are T cell receptor beta chains from one sample, sequenced in a study of shared clonotypes between healthy human individuals. TCRdb's copy holds only in-frame clones and misses some; the assay was immunoSEQ multiplex PCR. Of 2 million to 2.5 million clones listed, more than 90% are singletons. Source material: naive CD4+ T cells sorted from blood. The receptors come from a young man in good health. The CDR3 runs from the conserved cysteine through the conserved F or W. A D gene is named only where the DNA matches it firmly. Rows may omit the clone size; those that give it use once, few, many or a size class.

abundance | v_gene | d_gene | CDR3aa
. | TRBV2 | . | CASYRTENGGTEAFF
. | TRBV10-3 | . | CAIRDTDAEAFF
once | TRBV18 | TRBD1 | CASSPPGGTRNQPQHF
. | TRBV10-3 | . | CAISEDQGRRGYTF
. | TRBV12-5 | . | CASGLTQRGELFF
. | TRBV9 | . | CASSEGSNSPLHF
. | TRBV28 | TRBD1 | CASSIRDRGYYTEAFF
. | TRBV6-5 | . | CASSSRTDTQYF
once | TRBV5-8 | . | CASSYSGISGNTIYF
. | TRBV7-8 | TRBD1 | CASRRTGANEKLFF
. | TRBV5-1 | TRBD2 | CASSTPGLAGGNFHEQYF
. | TRBV12-5 | . | CASGSPDRSIYGYTF
. | TRBV5-1 | . | CASSLDREKYEQYF
. | TRBV10-3 | . | CAISERGLGYNEQFF
. | TRBV4-1 | . | CASSHPTPGQRPRAQYF
. | TRBV19 | . | CASSSGFGEQFF
. | TRBV5-5 | . | CASSLDSLLNTEAFF
. | TRBV30 | . | CAWSTGKETQYF
. | TRBV27 | . | CASSFQGGSPDTQYF
. | TRBV25-1 | . | CASTAPAGSWVTEAFF
once | TRBV6-7 | . | CASRARSRGFRYGYTF
. | TRBV30 | TRBD1 | CAWNPGQGVDGYTF
. | TRBV6-1 | . | CASTTRNEQFF
. | TRBV7-2 | . | CASRAMGGSNYGYTF
. | TRBV5-4 | . | CASSTYLGGEQYF
. | TRBV6-1 | TRBD1 | CASTEQTGVGYTF
few | TRBV6-1 | TRBD1 | CASTQGGTGVSPLHF
. | TRBV6-6 | . | CASRGDQPQHF
. | TRBV7-2 | TRBD2 | CASSQGLAGVSEQFF
. | TRBV15 | TRBD1 | CATSRDAGGDYSPLHF
. | TRBV4-1 | TRBD1 | CASSPDRGRSEKLFF
. | TRBV19 | . | CASNGARINNQPQHF
once | TRBV18 | . | CASSLDWDSPQHF
. | TRBV12-5 | TRBD1 | CASGTTGVGGEQFF
. | TRBV5-4 | TRBD2 | CASSLANSGETQYF
. | TRBV6-6 | . | CASKPGDWAGELFF
. | TRBV25-1 | . | CASRGGPNTEAFF
. | TRBV30 | . | CAGGRGRDTEAFF
. | TRBV19 | . | CASTRVLSGNTIYF
. | TRBV30 | . | CAWSGTPKGSETQYF